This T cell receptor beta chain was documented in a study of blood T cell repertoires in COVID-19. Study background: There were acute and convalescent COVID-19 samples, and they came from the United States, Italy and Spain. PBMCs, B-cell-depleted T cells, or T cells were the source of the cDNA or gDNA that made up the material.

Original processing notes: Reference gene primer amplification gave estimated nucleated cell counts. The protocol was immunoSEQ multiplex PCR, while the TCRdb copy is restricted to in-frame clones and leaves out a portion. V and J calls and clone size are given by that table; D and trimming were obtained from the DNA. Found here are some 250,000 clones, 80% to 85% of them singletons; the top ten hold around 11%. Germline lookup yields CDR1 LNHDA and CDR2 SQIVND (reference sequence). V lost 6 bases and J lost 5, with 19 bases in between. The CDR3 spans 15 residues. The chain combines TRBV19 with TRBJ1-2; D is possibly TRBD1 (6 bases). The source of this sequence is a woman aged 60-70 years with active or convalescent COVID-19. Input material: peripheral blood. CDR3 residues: CASRISKQGTYGYTF. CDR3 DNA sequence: TGTGCCAGTAGGATATCGAAACAGGGAACATATGGCTACACCTTC.